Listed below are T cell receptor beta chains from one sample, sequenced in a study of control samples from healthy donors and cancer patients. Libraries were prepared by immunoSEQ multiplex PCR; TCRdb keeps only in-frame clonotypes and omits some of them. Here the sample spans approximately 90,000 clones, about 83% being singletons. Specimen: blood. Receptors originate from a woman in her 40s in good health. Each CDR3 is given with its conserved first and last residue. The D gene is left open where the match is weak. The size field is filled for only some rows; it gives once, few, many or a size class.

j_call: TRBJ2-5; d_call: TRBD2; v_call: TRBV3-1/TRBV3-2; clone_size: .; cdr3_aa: CASSQAGRGGPETQYF; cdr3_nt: TGTGCCAGCAGCCAAGCGGGACGGGGGGGGCCGGAGACCCAGTACTTC
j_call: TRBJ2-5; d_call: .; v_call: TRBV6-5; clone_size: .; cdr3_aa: CASSYSIGGETQYF; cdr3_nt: TGTGCCAGCAGTTACTCAATAGGCGGAGAGACCCAGTACTTC
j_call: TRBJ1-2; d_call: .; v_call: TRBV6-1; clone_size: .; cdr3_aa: CASSEFPLTGIYGYTF; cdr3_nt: TGTGCCAGCAGTGAATTCCCCTTAACAGGGATCTATGGCTACACCTTC
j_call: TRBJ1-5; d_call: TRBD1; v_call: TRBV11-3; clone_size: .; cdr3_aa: CAGGQGNQPQHF; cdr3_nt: TGTGCCGGGGGACAGGGTAATCAGCCCCAGCATTTT
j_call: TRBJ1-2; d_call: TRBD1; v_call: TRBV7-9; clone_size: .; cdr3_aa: CASSLDRVNYGYTF; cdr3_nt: TGTGCCAGCAGCTTGGACAGGGTTAACTATGGCTACACCTTC
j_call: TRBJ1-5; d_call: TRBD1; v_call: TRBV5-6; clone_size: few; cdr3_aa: CASSRQGDLWQPQHF; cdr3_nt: TGTGCCAGCAGCCGACAGGGGGATCTATGGCAGCCCCAGCATTTT
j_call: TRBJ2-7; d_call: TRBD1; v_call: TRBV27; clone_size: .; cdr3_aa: CASSLSVGDRVYEQYF; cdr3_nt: TGTGCCAGCAGTTTATCGGTGGGGGACAGGGTCTACGAGCAGTACTTC
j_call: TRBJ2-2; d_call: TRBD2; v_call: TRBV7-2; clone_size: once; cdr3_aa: CASSSLEYWGGGELFF; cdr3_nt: TGTGCCAGCAGCTCCCTCGAGTACTGGGGGGGCGGGGAGCTGTTTTTT
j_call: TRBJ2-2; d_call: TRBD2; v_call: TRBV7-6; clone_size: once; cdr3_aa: CASSLALAGGPAGELFF; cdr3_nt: TGTGCCAGCAGCTTAGCGCTAGCGGGGGGGCCGGCCGGGGAGCTGTTTTTT
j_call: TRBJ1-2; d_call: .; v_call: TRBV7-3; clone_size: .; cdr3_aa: CASSFDRNYGYTF; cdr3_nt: TGTGCCAGCAGCTTCGACAGGAACTATGGCTACACCTTC
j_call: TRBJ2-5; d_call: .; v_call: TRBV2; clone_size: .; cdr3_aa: CASSDGGGPQETQYF; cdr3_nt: TGTGCCAGCAGTGATGGTGGGGGGCCCCAAGAGACCCAGTACTTC
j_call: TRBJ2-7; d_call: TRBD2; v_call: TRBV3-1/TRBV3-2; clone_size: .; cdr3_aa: CASSLGTSGTGGVSYEQYF; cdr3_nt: TGTGCCAGCAGCCTAGGGACTAGCGGGACAGGAGGAGTATCCTACGAGCAGTACTTC
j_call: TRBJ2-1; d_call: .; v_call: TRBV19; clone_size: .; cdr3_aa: CASSTYNEQFF; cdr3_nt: TGTGCCAGTAGTACATACAATGAGCAGTTCTTC
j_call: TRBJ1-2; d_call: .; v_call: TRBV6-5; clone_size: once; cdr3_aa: CASSYSPFYGYTF; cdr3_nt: TGTGCCAGCAGTTACTCCCCTTTTTATGGCTACACCTTC